Listed below are T cell receptor beta chains from one sample, sequenced in a study of cytomegalovirus exposure and HLA in healthy donors. The data were produced by immunoSEQ multiplex PCR, yet TCRdb's version contains in-frame clones alone and is incomplete. Altogether 160,000 or so clones are present, approximately 88% being singletons, with the ten largest covering around 0.85%. The sample comprised PBMCs. The receptor source for this set is a woman aged 25 to 39 in good health and CMV-seronegative. The CDR3 runs from the conserved cysteine through the conserved F or W. The D gene is left open where the match is weak. Only some rows state a clone size, as once, few, many or a class for expanded clones.

TRBV27,-,TRBD1,TRBJ2-7,CASRQPGTGVDEQYF,TGTGCCAGCAGACAACCCGGGACAGGGGTTGACGAGCAGTACTTC
TRBV11-2,-,TRBD2,TRBJ2-7,CASSLLGGRAYEQYF,TGTGCCAGCAGCCTCCTCGGGGGGAGGGCCTACGAGCAGTACTTC
TRBV7-2,-,TRBD1,TRBJ2-1,CASSRTPGQGLNEQFF,TGTGCCAGCAGCCGAACCCCGGGACAGGGCCTCAATGAGCAGTTCTTC
TRBV4-1,-,TRBD1,TRBJ2-7,CASSQGTGTGPYEQYF,TGCGCCAGCAGCCAAGGAACGGGGACAGGGCCCTACGAGCAGTACTTC
TRBV5-1,-,TRBD2,TRBJ2-7,CASSFGLAGGPGRTYEQYF,TGCGCCAGCAGCTTTGGTCTAGCGGGAGGGCCTGGGCGTACGTACGAGCAGTACTTC
TRBV30,-,-,TRBJ1-2,CAWMENYGYTF,TGTGCCTGGATGGAGAACTATGGCTACACCTTC
TRBV30,once,-,TRBJ2-7,CALGARSSYEQYF,TGTGCCTTGGGGGCTCGAAGCTCCTACGAGCAGTACTTC
TRBV30,-,TRBD1,TRBJ1-6,CAWSPLIPTGVSPLHF,TGTGCCTGGAGTCCTCTGATTCCCACAGGGGTTTCACCCCTCCACTTT
TRBV7-7,-,-,TRBJ1-1,CASSLFRDTEAFF,TGTGCCAGCAGCTTATTTCGGGATACTGAAGCTTTCTTT
TRBV7-8,-,TRBD2,TRBJ2-3,CASSLVGGYTDTQYF,TGTGCCAGCAGCTTAGTGGGAGGGTACACAGATACGCAGTATTTT
TRBV4-3,-,TRBD1,TRBJ1-2,CASSPPGQDYGYTF,TGCGCCAGCAGCCCACCGGGACAGGACTATGGCTACACCTTC
TRBV10-3,-,TRBD2,TRBJ2-3,CAISDPTSGGYTDTQYF,TGTGCCATCAGTGACCCGACTAGCGGGGGATACACAGATACGCAGTATTTT
TRBV6-1,-,-,TRBJ2-7,CATQNPRVDEQYF,TGTGCCACCCAAAATCCCAGGGTCGACGAGCAGTACTTC
TRBV14,-,-,TRBJ2-5,CASSRGYAETQYF,TGTGCCAGCAGCCGAGGGTACGCAGAGACCCAGTACTTC
TRBV7-6,once,-,TRBJ1-1,CASSRDITNTEAFF,TGTGCCAGCAGCCGGGACATCACGAACACTGAAGCTTTCTTT
TRBV7-9,-,-,TRBJ2-6,CASSLVSWAGSGANVLTF,TGTGCCAGCAGCTTAGTCAGCTGGGCGGGCTCTGGGGCCAACGTCCTGACTTTC
TRBV7-3,-,TRBD2,TRBJ2-1,CASSLTGGSRTYNEQFF,TGTGCCAGCAGCTTAACGGGAGGGAGCAGAACCTACAATGAGCAGTTCTTC
TRBV5-5,-,-,TRBJ1-1,CASSLMRLPGPFGTEAFF,TGTGCCAGCAGCTTGATGCGGTTGCCAGGGCCATTCGGCACTGAAGCTTTCTTT
TRBV6-6,few,-,TRBJ1-2,CASSYSRQRLYGYTF,TGTGCCAGCAGTTACTCGAGACAGCGCCTCTATGGCTACACCTTC
TRBV6-6,-,-,TRBJ1-1,CASSRGGATEAFF,TGTGCCAGCAGTCGTGGTGGAGCCACTGAAGCTTTCTTT
TRBV6-1,-,TRBD2,TRBJ2-1,CASSGGGSYNEQFF,TGTGCCAGCAGTGGGGGGGGCTCCTACAATGAGCAGTTCTTC
TRBV5-4,-,-,TRBJ1-1,CASSPTQNTEAFF,TGTGCCAGCAGCCCTACTCAGAACACTGAAGCTTTCTTT
TRBV7-9,-,TRBD1,TRBJ2-7,CASSHRGSYEQYF,TGTGCCAGCAGCCACAGGGGCTCCTACGAGCAGTACTTC
TRBV29-1,-,-,TRBJ2-3,CSDVRGTDTQYF,TGCAGCGACGTGAGGGGCACAGATACGCAGTATTTT
TRBV6-5,-,-,TRBJ2-7,CASRARLSYEQYF,TGTGCCAGCAGAGCCCGACTGAGCTACGAGCAGTACTTC
TRBV27,-,-,TRBJ1-2,CASSSSLGGLNTF,TGTGCCAGCAGTTCGTCCCTCGGGGGGCTGAACACCTTC
TRBV2,-,-,TRBJ2-3,CASSEEGLSTDTQYF,TGTGCCAGCAGTGAAGAAGGACTCTCCACAGATACGCAGTATTTT
TRBV7-2,-,TRBD1,TRBJ2-7,CAGSKNRGSYEQYF,TGTGCCGGCAGCAAAAACAGGGGCTCCTACGAGCAGTACTTC
TRBV27,-,TRBD2,TRBJ2-1,CASSWTIAGGEQFF,TGTGCCAGCAGTTGGACCATAGCGGGAGGGGAGCAGTTCTTC
TRBV2,once,TRBD2,TRBJ2-1,CASSQMTSGLGEQFF,TGTGCCAGCAGTCAGATGACTAGCGGGCTCGGTGAGCAGTTCTTC
TRBV6-1,-,TRBD1,TRBJ1-6,CASNLKDRDSPLHF,TGTGCCAGCAACCTAAAGGACAGGGATTCACCCCTCCACTTT
TRBV21-1,-,-,TRBJ1-1,CASSKERRNTEAFF,TGTGCCAGCAGCAAGGAGCGTCGGAACACTGAAGCTTTCTTT
TRBV6-6,-,-,TRBJ1-2,CASSFLRTDHYGYTF,TGTGCCAGCAGTTTTCTTCGGACAGACCACTATGGCTACACCTTC
TRBV7-2,-,TRBD1,TRBJ1-1,CASSWGQMNTEAFF,TGTGCCAGCAGCTGGGGACAGATGAACACTGAAGCTTTCTTT
TRBV9,once,-,TRBJ2-7,CASSVDLFGEQYF,TGTGCCAGCAGCGTAGATCTTTTCGGGGAGCAGTACTTC
TRBV15,-,TRBD2,TRBJ2-2,CATSRGMGLAGGELFF,TGTGCCACCAGCAGGGGAATGGGACTAGCGGGCGGGGAGCTGTTTTTT
TRBV14,-,-,TRBJ2-5,CASSKARVSRQETQYF,TGTGCCAGCAGCAAAGCTCGGGTGTCACGCCAAGAGACCCAGTACTTC
TRBV7-3,-,-,TRBJ2-5,CASSAGVWGRPEETQYF,TGTGCCAGCAGCGCAGGGGTCTGGGGGCGACCTGAGGAGACCCAGTACTTC
TRBV2,-,TRBD1,TRBJ1-4,CASAREGAANEKLFF,TGTGCCAGCGCGCGGGAGGGGGCGGCTAATGAAAAACTGTTTTTT
TRBV5-6,-,TRBD1,TRBJ2-7,CASSSTGTGTYEQYF,TGTGCCAGCAGCTCCACCGGGACAGGTACCTACGAGCAGTACTTC
TRBV19,-,TRBD2,TRBJ2-5,CASSIGGLAGAKETQYF,TGTGCCAGTAGTATAGGGGGCCTAGCGGGAGCGAAAGAGACCCAGTACTTC
TRBV7-9,-,TRBD2,TRBJ2-3,CASSLVSGRFGTQYF,TGTGCCAGCAGCTTAGTTAGCGGGAGATTCGGTACGCAGTATTTT
TRBV5-1,once,-,TRBJ1-5,CASSFGGDMEPQHF,TGCGCCAGCAGCTTTGGGGGGGATATGGAGCCCCAGCATTTT
TRBV7-9,once,TRBD1,TRBJ2-7,CASSPWDRERSYEQYF,TGTGCCAGCAGCCCCTGGGACAGGGAAAGGTCCTACGAGCAGTACTTC
TRBV2,-,-,TRBJ2-5,CASSAVAGGQETQYF,TGTGCCAGCAGTGCAGTGGCAGGAGGACAAGAGACCCAGTACTTC
TRBV4-3,-,TRBD1,TRBJ1-2,CASSQEGTVRGTNYGYTF,TGCGCCAGCAGCCAAGAGGGGACAGTACGGGGCACTAACTATGGCTACACCTTC
TRBV7-8,-,TRBD2,TRBJ2-3,CASSDRRPGLAGGDTQYF,TGTGCCAGCAGCGACCGACGTCCGGGACTAGCGGGGGGGGATACGCAGTATTTT
TRBV18,-,TRBD1,TRBJ1-4,CASSPGTGTGVEKLFF,TGTGCCAGCTCACCAGGGACCGGGACAGGGGTGGAAAAACTGTTTTTT
TRBV6-1,-,TRBD2,TRBJ2-1,CASRTGTSGIPEQFF,TGTGCCAGCAGGACCGGGACTAGCGGGATCCCGGAGCAGTTCTTC
TRBV7-3,-,-,TRBJ2-1,CASSPIMAAYNEQFF,TGTGCCAGCAGCCCCATTATGGCAGCCTACAATGAGCAGTTCTTC
TRBV27,-,-,TRBJ1-6,CAIQGRTDSRIPTKYNSPLHF,TGTGCCATCCAGGGCCGAACTGACAGCCGAATACCTACAAAGTATAATTCACCCCTCCACTTT
TRBV5-1,-,TRBD2,TRBJ2-7,CASSPRTSGSYEQYF,TGCGCCAGCAGCCCTCGGACTAGCGGGAGCTACGAGCAGTACTTC
TRBV21-1,-,-,TRBJ1-4,CASTPWGPFNEKLFF,TGTGCCAGCACCCCCTGGGGGCCTTTTAATGAAAAACTGTTTTTT
TRBV18,-,TRBD2,TRBJ2-2,CASSPRTSGTNTGELFF,TGTGCCAGCTCACCACGGACTAGCGGGACTAACACCGGGGAGCTGTTTTTT